This T cell receptor (beta chain) appears in the sequencing data of a study of PD-1 blockade in classical Hodgkin lymphoma. Brentuximab vedotin exposure varied among the patients, all of whom had relapsed after autologous stem cell transplantation. Produced via immunoSEQ multiplex PCR; TCRdb's table is partial and in-frame only. The sample carries about 100,000 clones, approximately 90% recorded once. The CDR3 totals 11 residues. The germline V gene encodes CDR1 SGHNT and CDR2 YENEEA. The V gene lost 6 bases and the J gene lost 8 bases, with 10 bases spanning the gap. About this clone itself: What it recognizes is unknown.

Whole-study results and caveats: Individuals initiating nivolumab under 1 year after ASCT were excluded. Newly diagnosed patients were reported to exhibit reduced baseline TCR diversity relative to healthy donors. Baseline diversity was lower in partial responders and progressors than complete responders.

Sequencing used peripheral blood mononuclear cells (PBMCs), obtained before the second cycle of nivolumab. This rearrangement joins TRBV11-3 to TRBJ1-1, with a possible D match to TRBD1 (5 bases). The clonotype was recovered from a human donor with classical Hodgkin lymphoma. CDR3 nucleotides: TGTGCCAGCAGTAGGGGTCAGGAAGCTTTCTTT. This sequence encodes CASSRGQEAFF.